Presented here are 20 T cell receptor beta chains from one specimen sequenced in a study of blood T cell repertoires in COVID-19. Sequencing was performed with immunoSEQ multiplex PCR; in TCRdb, only in-frame clones are kept and a portion is missing. The sample records around 84,000 clones, around four fifths being singletons. Sequencing was performed on peripheral blood. The receptors shown here come from an elderly man with active or convalescent COVID-19.

The chain carries TRBV3-1 (or the pseudogene TRBV3-2) and TRBJ2-7; no firm D call. CDR3 size: 13 residues. CDR1 and CDR2 from the germline V gene are LGHDT and YNNKEL (reference sequence). V was pared by 0 bases and J by 9 bases, with 12 bases between. In DNA, the CDR3 is TGTGCCAGCAGCCAAGACGCCCTACGAGGGCAGTACTTC. It codes for CASSQDALRGQYF.

This chain uses TRBV5-6 with TRBJ1-4, with D possibly TRBD1 on 5 matching bases. Looked up from germline, CDR1 is SGHDT and CDR2 is YYEEEE. V lost 1 base and J 7 bases, leaving 8 bases between the germline ends. The length of the CDR3 is 13 residues. In nucleotides, the CDR3 is TGTGCCAGCAGCTTGTATAGGGGTGAAAAACTGTTTTTT. Protein: CASSLYRGEKLFF.

A single count supports this clone. This chain links TRBV5-6 with TRBJ1-3; TRBD1 matches 12 bases. The CDR3 covers 16 residues. Germline values: CDR1 SGHDT, CDR2 YYEEEE. The junction had 5 bases not matched to a gene; V was cut back by 3 bases and J by 4 bases. CDR3 amino acids: CASSWGTGGAGNTIYF. CDR3 DNA: TGTGCCAGCAGCTGGGGGACAGGGGGCGCCGGAAACACCATATATTTT.

This sequence joins TRBV5-1 and TRBJ1-5, with a possible D match to TRBD1 (6 bases). The germline V and J ends were trimmed by 0 bases and 0 bases, with 7 bases remaining between them. Looked up from germline, CDR1 is SGHRS and CDR2 is YFSETQ. This CDR3 comprises 15 residues. The CDR3 sequence: CASSLEGGSNQPQHF. CDR3 sequence (DNA): TGCGCCAGCAGCTTGGAAGGGGGTAGCAATCAGCCCCAGCATTTT.

The chain couples TRBV7-8 to TRBJ2-2; D may be TRBD2 (5 bases). Trimming took off 3 bases at V and 5 bases at J, with 13 bases between the two ends. Germline V lookup: CDR1 SGHVS, CDR2 FQNEAQ. CDR3 length: 15 amino acids. CDR3 loop: CASSLRGRETGELFF. The CDR3 DNA sequence: TGTGCCAGCAGCTTGCGTGGGAGAGAAACCGGGGAGCTGTTTTTT. Full variable domain (missing parts from reference TRBV7-8 and TRBJ2-2): GAGVSQSPRYKVAKRGQDVALRCDPISGHVSLFWYQQALGQGPEFLTYFQNEAQLDKSGLPSDRFFAERPEGSVSTLKIQRTQQEDSAVYLCASSLRGRETGELFFGEGSRLTVL.

The chain is built from TRBV11-2 and TRBJ2-1; TRBD2 aligns across 7 bases. The CDR3 length is 18 residues. The ends lost 3 bases at V and 0 bases at J; junction bases unmatched: 11. The germline CDR1 and CDR2 sequences are SGHAT and FQNNGV. The CDR3 DNA is TGTGCCAGCAGCTTTGGGAGGGTGGCGGTTAGCTCCTACAATGAGCAGTTCTTC. Its protein is CASSFGRVAVSSYNEQFF.

The CDR3 sequence is CARNGTGAGNTIYF. The CDR3 DNA reads as TGTGCCAGGAACGGGACAGGGGCTGGAAACACCATATATTTT. This chain links TRBV6-5 with TRBJ1-3, with 10 bases lining up with TRBD1. Germline assignment: CDR1 MNHEY and CDR2 SVGAGI. The CDR3 loop spans 14 amino acids. The ends lost 9 bases at V and 2 bases at J; junction bases unmatched: 4.

In its sample, this clone was seen once. The chain couples TRBV5-1 to TRBJ2-5; 12 nucleotides agree with TRBD1. CDR3 length equals 17 residues. With 0 bases clipped from V and 2 bases from J, the junction kept 5 bases outside the gene matches. Germline CDR1 SGHRS, CDR2 YFSETQ. CDR3 region: CASSLGGTGGVQETQYF. The CDR3 nucleotides read TGCGCCAGCAGCTTGGGTGGGACAGGGGGCGTTCAAGAGACCCAGTACTTC.

This clone turned up a few times. The chain links TRBV28 to TRBJ1-2; 10 nucleotides align to TRBD1. Germline values: CDR1 MDHEN, CDR2 SYDVKM. The CDR3 is 15 amino acids. With V trimmed by 5 bases and J by 8 bases, 11 bases remained unmatched. The CDR3 DNA reads TGTGCCAGCAGTCCCCCGGGACAGGGGACTCCGGGCTACACCTTC. This translates into CASSPPGQGTPGYTF.

This chain joins TRBV11-3 and TRBJ1-6, with 7 bases aligning to TRBD1. The V gene end was trimmed by 4 bases and the J gene end by 10 bases; junction bases not matched to a gene: 10. CDR1 is SGHNT, CDR2 YENEEA, per germline. This CDR3 comprises 15 residues. This chain's CDR3 is CASSSPGQPWSPLHF. CDR3 sequence (DNA): TGTGCCAGCAGCTCTCCGGGACAGCCCTGGTCACCCCTCCACTTT.

V and J are TRBV7-2 and TRBJ2-5; possible D gene TRBD1, 6 bases. The CDR3 extends over 13 amino acids. Per germline, CDR1 SGHTA and CDR2 FQGNSA. V gave up 5 bases and J gave up 3 bases, with 10 bases separating them. Here the CDR3 reads CASSLRQEETQYF. The CDR3 bases are TGTGCCAGCAGCCTTCGACAGGAAGAGACCCAGTACTTC.

This rearrangement joins TRBV28 to TRBJ2-1, with D hard to call. Trimming cost V 5 bases and J 9 bases, with 8 bases left between them. The CDR3 sequence is 11 residues long. The germline gives CDR1 MDHEN, CDR2 SYDVKM. The CDR3 protein is CASSLRGEQFF. The CDR3 DNA sequence: TGTGCCAGCAGTCTACGAGGTGAGCAGTTCTTC.

This clone was observed a few times. V usage is TRBV19 and J usage is TRBJ1-5, with 7 bases identical to TRBD1. This CDR3 spans 15 amino acids. J was trimmed by 0 bases and V by 6 bases; bases with no gene match: 5. From germline, CDR1 is LNHDA and CDR2 SQIVND (reference sequence). CDR3 sequence reads: CASRRTGNSNQPQHF. Written as DNA, the CDR3 is TGTGCCAGTAGGAGGACAGGTAATAGCAATCAGCCCCAGCATTTT.

The V gene is TRBV5-4, the J gene TRBJ2-1, with a weak D call TRBD1 (5 bases). There are 15 residues in the CDR3. The germline gives CDR1 SGHNT, CDR2 YYREEE (reference sequence). V gave up 3 bases and J gave up 0 bases, with 10 bases separating them. In DNA form, the CDR3 reads TGTGCCAGCAGCTCAGGGATAGGCTCCTACAATGAGCAGTTCTTC. It is translated as CASSSGIGSYNEQFF.

This chain links TRBV5-1 with TRBJ2-1, with 10 bases identical to TRBD2. With 4 bases clipped from V and 7 bases from J, the junction kept 14 bases outside the gene matches. CDR1 is SGHRS and CDR2 is YFSETQ in the germline V gene. The CDR3 contains 17 residues. This CDR3 is CASSEPRGASGGNEQFF. CDR3 nucleotides: TGCGCCAGCAGCGAACCCCGTGGGGCTAGCGGGGGAAATGAGCAGTTCTTC. Supplemented by reference TRBV5-1 and TRBJ2-1, the full variable domain reads KAGVTQTPRYLIKTRGQQVTLSCSPISGHRSVSWYQQTPGQGLQFLFEYFSETQRNKGNFPGRFSGRQFSNSRSEMNVSTLELGDSALYLCASSEPRGASGGNEQFFGPGTRLTVL.

V is TRBV12-3 or TRBV12-4 and J is TRBJ1-1; D is uncertain. V was trimmed by 3 bases and J by 0 bases, leaving 5 bases between them. This CDR3 spans 13 amino acids. CDR3 residues: CASSLSMNTEAFF. CDR3 nucleotide sequence: TGTGCCAGCAGTTTGTCCATGAACACTGAAGCTTTCTTT.

The chain links TRBV5-1 to TRBJ2-2; D is perhaps TRBD2 (5 bases). The CDR3 has 15 amino acids. The V gene's germline CDR1 is SGHRS and CDR2 YFSETQ. Trimming left V 2 bases short and J 0 bases short, with 8 bases between. CDR3 sequence: CASSLRGTNTGELFF. CDR3 nucleotides: TGCGCCAGCAGCTTAAGAGGGACGAACACCGGGGAGCTGTTTTTT.

The chain has TRBV7-3 and TRBJ2-1; 7 positions match TRBD2. The V and J ends lost 4 bases and 2 bases, in that order; junction bases with no gene match: 2. The CDR3 runs 14 residues. In germline, CDR1 is SGHTA, CDR2 FQGTGA. The CDR3 sequence: CASSSGLAYNEQFF. The DNA of the CDR3 is TGTGCCAGCAGCTCAGGACTAGCCTACAATGAGCAGTTCTTC. Full variable domain (remainder filled in from reference TRBV7-3 and TRBJ2-1): GAGVSQTPSNKVTEKGKYVELRCDPISGHTALYWYRQSLGQGPEFLIYFQGTGAADDSGLPNDRFFAVRPEGSVSTLKIQRTERGDSAVYLCASSSGLAYNEQFFGPGTRLTVL.

The chain couples TRBV6-5 to TRBJ2-3; TRBD1 matches at 8 bases. The CDR3 spans 14 residues. The germline gives CDR1 MNHEY, CDR2 SVGAGI. V trimming: 8 bases; J trimming: 2 bases; junction bases outside the gene matches: 6. CDR3 coding DNA: TGTGCCAGCCAAGGACAGGGCTTCACAGATACGCAGTATTTT. This codes for CASQGQGFTDTQYF.

The chain carries TRBV2 and TRBJ1-1, with a possible D match to TRBD1 (6 bases). V shed 4 bases and J shed 5 bases, with 14 bases lying between them. The CDR3 covers 14 residues. Germline CDR1 SNHLY, CDR2 FYNNEI. The CDR3 reads CASSGGPRGTEAFF. The CDR3 DNA is TGTGCCAGCAGTGGGGGGCCCCGAGGGACTGAAGCTTTCTTT.